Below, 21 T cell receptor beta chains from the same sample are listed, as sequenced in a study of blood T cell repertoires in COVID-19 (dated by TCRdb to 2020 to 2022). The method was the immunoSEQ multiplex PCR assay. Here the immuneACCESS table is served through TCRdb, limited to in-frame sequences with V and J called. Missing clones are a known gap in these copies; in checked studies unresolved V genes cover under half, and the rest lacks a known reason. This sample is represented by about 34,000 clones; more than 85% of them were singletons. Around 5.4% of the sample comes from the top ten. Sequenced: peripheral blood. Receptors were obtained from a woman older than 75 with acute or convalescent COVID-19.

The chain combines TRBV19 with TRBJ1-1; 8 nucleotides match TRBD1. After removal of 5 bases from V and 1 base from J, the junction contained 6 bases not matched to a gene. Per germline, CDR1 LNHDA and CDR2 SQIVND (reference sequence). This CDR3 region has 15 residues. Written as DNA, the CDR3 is TGTGCCAGTAGTGACAGGGGTGGCGGGAACACTGAAGCTTTCTTT. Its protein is CASSDRGGGNTEAFF. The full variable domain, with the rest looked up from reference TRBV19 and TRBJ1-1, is DGGITQSPKYLFRKEGQNVTLSCEQNLNHDAMYWYRQDPGQGLRLIYYSQIVNDFQKGDIAEGYSVSREKKESFPLTVTSAQKNPTAFYLCASSDRGGGNTEAFFGQGTRLTVV.

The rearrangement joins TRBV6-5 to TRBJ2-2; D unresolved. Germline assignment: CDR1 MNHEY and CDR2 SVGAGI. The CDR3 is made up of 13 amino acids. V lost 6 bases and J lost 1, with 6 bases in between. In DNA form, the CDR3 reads TGTGCCAGCAGCAGACAGAACACCGGGGAGCTGTTTTTT. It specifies CASSRQNTGELFF.

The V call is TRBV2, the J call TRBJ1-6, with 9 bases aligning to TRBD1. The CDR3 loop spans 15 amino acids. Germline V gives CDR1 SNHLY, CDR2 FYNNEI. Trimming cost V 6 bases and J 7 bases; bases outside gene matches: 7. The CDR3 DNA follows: TGTGCCAGCAGACAACAGGGGGCGGAGAATTCACCCCTCCACTTT. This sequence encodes CASRQQGAENSPLHF.

The CDR3 loop is CAWSAEETQYF. In DNA form, the CDR3 reads TGTGCCTGGAGTGCTGAGGAGACCCAGTACTTC. This chain joins TRBV30 and TRBJ2-5; unclear D gene. V was shortened by 1 base and J by 5 bases, with 5 bases between the two germline ends. The germline V gene encodes CDR1 GTSNPN and CDR2 SVGIG (reference sequence). CDR3 length equals 11 residues.

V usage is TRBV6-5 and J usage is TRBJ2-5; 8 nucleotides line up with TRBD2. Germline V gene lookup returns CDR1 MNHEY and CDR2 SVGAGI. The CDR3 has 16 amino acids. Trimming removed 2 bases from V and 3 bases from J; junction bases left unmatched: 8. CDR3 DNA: TGTGCCAGCAGTTACGGGGTAGCGGGGTCCAAAGAGACCCAGTACTTC. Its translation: CASSYGVAGSKETQYF.

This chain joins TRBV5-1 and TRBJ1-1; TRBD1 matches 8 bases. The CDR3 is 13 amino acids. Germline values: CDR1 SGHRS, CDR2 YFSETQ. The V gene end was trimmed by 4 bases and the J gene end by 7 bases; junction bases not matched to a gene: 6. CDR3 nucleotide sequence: TGCGCCAGCAGCAAGGACAGGGCGGTTGAAGCTTTCTTT. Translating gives CASSKDRAVEAFF.

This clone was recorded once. As DNA, the CDR3 is TGTGCCAGCAGCTTTGCCCCCAGGACCGGGGAGCTGTTTTTT. Protein sequence: CASSFAPRTGELFF. The V gene is TRBV5-6, the J gene TRBJ2-2; no definite D call. Trimming stripped 2 bases from V and 5 bases from J, with 10 bases between. The CDR3 runs to 14 residues. Per germline, CDR1 SGHDT and CDR2 YYEEEE.

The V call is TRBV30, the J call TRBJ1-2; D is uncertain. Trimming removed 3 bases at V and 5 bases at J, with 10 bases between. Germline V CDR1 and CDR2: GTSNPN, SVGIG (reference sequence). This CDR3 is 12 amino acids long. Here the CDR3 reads CAWSAGGYGYTF. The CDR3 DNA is TGTGCCTGGAGCGCAGGTGGTTATGGCTACACCTTC.

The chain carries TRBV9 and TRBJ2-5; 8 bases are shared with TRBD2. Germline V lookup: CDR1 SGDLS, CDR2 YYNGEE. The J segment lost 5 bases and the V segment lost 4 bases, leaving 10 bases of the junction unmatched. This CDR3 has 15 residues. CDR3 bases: TGTGCCAGCAGCCGGGAGGGGGGTCTTCGGGAGACCCAGTACTTC. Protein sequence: CASSREGGLRETQYF.

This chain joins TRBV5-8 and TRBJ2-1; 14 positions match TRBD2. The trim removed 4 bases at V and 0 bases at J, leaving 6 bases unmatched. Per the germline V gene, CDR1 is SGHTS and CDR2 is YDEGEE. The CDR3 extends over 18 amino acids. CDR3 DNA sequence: TGTGCCAGCAGCCCCGGACTAGCGGGGGGAATCTCCTACAATGAGCAGTTCTTC. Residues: CASSPGLAGGISYNEQFF.

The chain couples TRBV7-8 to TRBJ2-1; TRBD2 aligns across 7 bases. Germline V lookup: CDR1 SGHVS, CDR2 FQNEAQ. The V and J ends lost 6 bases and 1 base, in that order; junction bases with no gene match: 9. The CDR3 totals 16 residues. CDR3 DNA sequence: TGTGCCAGCAGATCCCGCGGGCGGGGGTCCTACAATGAGCAGTTCTTC. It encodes CASRSRGRGSYNEQFF.

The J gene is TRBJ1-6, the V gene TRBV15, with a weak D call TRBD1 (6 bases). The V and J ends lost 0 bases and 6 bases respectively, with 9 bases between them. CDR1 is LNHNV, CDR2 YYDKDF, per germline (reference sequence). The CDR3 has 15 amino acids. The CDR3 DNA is TGTGCCACCAGCAGAGAAGGACAGAGTAATTCACCCCTCCACTTT. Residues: CATSREGQSNSPLHF.

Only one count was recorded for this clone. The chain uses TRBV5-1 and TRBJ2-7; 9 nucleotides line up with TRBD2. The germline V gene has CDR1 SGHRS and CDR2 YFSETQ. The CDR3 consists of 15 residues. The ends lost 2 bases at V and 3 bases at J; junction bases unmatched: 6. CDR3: CASSLNLAGIYEQYF. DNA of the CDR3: TGCGCCAGCAGCTTAAATCTAGCGGGGATCTACGAGCAGTACTTC.

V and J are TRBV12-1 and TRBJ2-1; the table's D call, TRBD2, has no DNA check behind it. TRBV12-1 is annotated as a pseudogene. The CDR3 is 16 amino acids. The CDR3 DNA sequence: TGTGCCAGCAGCCAACCGGGACTAGCGGGGGGGGGTGAGCAGTTCTTC. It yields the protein CASSQPGLAGGGEQFF.

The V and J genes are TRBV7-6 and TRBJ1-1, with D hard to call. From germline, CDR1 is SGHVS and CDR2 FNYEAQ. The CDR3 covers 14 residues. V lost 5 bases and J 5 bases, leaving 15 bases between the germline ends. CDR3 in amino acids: CASSPSGYRTEAFF. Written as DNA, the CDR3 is TGTGCCAGCAGCCCCTCCGGGTATCGAACTGAAGCTTTCTTT.

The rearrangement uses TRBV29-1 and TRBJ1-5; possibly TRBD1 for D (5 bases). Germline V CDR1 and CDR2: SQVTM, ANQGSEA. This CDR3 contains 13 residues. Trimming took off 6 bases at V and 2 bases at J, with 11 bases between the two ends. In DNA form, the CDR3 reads TGCAGCGTCACAACGGGGGGCAATCAGCCCCAGCATTTT. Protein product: CSVTTGGNQPQHF. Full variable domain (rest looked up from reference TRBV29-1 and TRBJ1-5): SAVISQKPSRDICQRGTSLTIQCQVDSQVTMMFWYRQQPGQSLTLIATANQGSEATYESGFVIDKFPISRPNLTFSTLTVSNMSPEDSSIYLCSVTTGGNQPQHFGDGTRLSIL.

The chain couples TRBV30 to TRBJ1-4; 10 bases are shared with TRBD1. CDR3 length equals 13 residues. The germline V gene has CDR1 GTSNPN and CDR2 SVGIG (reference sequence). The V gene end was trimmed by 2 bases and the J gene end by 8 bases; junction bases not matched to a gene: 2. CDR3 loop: CAWSWDRGEKLFF. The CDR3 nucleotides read TGTGCCTGGAGTTGGGACAGGGGAGAAAAACTGTTTTTT.

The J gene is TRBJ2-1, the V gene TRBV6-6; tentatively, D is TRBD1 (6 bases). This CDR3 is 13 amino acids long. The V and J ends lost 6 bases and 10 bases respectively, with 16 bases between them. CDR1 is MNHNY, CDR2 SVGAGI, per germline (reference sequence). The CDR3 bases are TGTGCCAGCAGCCCGCGGGCAGGGGAGGAGCAGTTCTTC. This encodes CASSPRAGEEQFF.

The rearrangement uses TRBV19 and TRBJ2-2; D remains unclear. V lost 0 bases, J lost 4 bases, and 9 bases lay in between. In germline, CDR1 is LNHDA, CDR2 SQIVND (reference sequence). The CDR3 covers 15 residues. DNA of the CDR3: TGTGCCAGTAGTATAGATCTATCCGGCACCGGGGAGCTGTTTTTT. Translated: CASSIDLSGTGELFF.

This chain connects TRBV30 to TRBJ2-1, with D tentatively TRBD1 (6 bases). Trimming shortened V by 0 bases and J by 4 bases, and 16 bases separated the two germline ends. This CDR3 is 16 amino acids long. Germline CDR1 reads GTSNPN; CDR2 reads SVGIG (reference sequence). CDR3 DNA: TGTGCCTGGAGTGTACGGGTGGGGGCCGCGTACAATGAGCAGTTCTTC. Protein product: CAWSVRVGAAYNEQFF.

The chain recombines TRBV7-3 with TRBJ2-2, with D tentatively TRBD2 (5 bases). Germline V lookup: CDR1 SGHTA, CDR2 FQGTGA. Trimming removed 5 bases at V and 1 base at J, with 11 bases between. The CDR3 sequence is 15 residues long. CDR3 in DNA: TGTGCCAGCAGCCCGGCGAGGGTGAACACCGGGGAGCTGTTTTTT. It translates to CASSPARVNTGELFF. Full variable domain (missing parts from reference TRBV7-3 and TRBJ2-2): GAGVSQTPSNKVTEKGKYVELRCDPISGHTALYWYRQSLGQGPEFLIYFQGTGAADDSGLPNDRFFAVRPEGSVSTLKIQRTERGDSAVYLCASSPARVNTGELFFGEGSRLTVL.